This TCR beta chain appears in the sequencing data of a study of T-cell reconstitution after alpha-beta-depleted transplantation in children. Whole-study results and caveats: Newly generated T cells supplied most T-cell counts and diversity one year post-transplant.

Unique molecular identifiers were used in preparing the TCRbeta library. TCRdb used MiXCR to reprocess the PCR reads, holding one entry per CDR3 protein. The repertoire holds roughly 120,000 distinct CDR3 sequences, with under 25% as singletons. About this clonotype: Its target is unknown.

The length of the CDR3 is 13 residues. Trimming took off 6 bases at V and 3 bases at J, with 11 bases between the two ends. The clonotype originates from a male patient between 2 and 10 years old who had a stem cell transplant for chronic granulomatous disease, so the T cells may come from the graft donor. This material consisted of PBMCs, mostly from graft donor cells, taken 180 days after TCRalphabeta/CD19-depleted stem cell transplant. V gene TRBV12-3 or TRBV12-4 combines with J gene TRBJ2-5, with D perhaps matching TRBD1 (5 bases). Written as DNA, the CDR3 is TGTGCCAGCAGACGGACACTGAAAGAGACCCAGTACTTC. Its translation: CASRRTLKETQYF.